The 9 T cell receptor beta chains given below trace back to one sample, sequenced in a study of CD8 T cells in ankylosing spondylitis. One entry per CDR3 protein results from TCRdb running MiXCR on the 5' RACE reads. Among approximately 340,000 distinct CDR3 sequences listed, roughly 14% were seen once. The material sequenced was blood, either unsorted or a sorted T cell fraction (not recorded which). The receptors stem from a male donor with ankylosing spondylitis or in good health (not recorded which).

This clonotype turned up a few times. The V gene is TRBV5-1, the J gene TRBJ2-3; 14 positions match TRBD2. The CDR3 runs 16 residues. Germline-derived CDR1 and CDR2 are SGHRS and YFSETQ. The ends lost 4 bases at V and 6 bases at J; junction bases unmatched: 7. CDR3 in DNA: TGCGCCAGCAGCCCCTCGACTAGCGGGGGGGCGGATACGCAGTATTTT. It translates to CASSPSTSGGADTQYF.

In DNA, the CDR3 is TGCAGTGCTAGTGGGGGGTGGAGCACAGATACGCAGTATTTT. This translates into CSASGGWSTDTQYF. The V and J genes are TRBV20-1 and TRBJ2-3; D may be TRBD2 (6 bases). The CDR3 covers 14 residues. CDR1 and CDR2 from the germline V gene are DFQATT and SNEGSKA (reference sequence). Trimming took off 3 bases at V and 0 bases at J, with 10 bases between the two ends.

The chain couples TRBV29-1 to TRBJ2-7, with D tentatively TRBD2 (5 bases). Trimming cost V 3 bases and J 7 bases, with 13 bases left between them. Per germline, CDR1 SQVTM and CDR2 ANQGSEA. This CDR3 has 12 amino acids. The DNA for the CDR3 is TGCAGCGTTGAGACTCAAACGGGAGAGCAGTACTTC. Its translation: CSVETQTGEQYF.

This clonotype occurred many times. CDR3 nucleotides: TGTGCCAGCAGCTTTCGCGGTGTAGATACTGAAGCTTTCTTT. Protein product: CASSFRGVDTEAFF. The J gene is TRBJ1-1, the V gene TRBV7-9; D ambiguous. The CDR3 is 14 amino acids. CDR1 SEHNR and CDR2 FQNEAQ come from the germline V gene (reference sequence). Trimming stripped 3 bases from V and 5 bases from J, with 13 bases between.

CDR3 amino acids: CASSFELAVSSYNEQFF. The CDR3 DNA reads as TGTGCCAGCAGCTTCGAACTAGCGGTGAGCTCCTACAATGAGCAGTTCTTC. V gene TRBV11-2 combines with J gene TRBJ2-1, with 8 bases identical to TRBD2. Germline loops: CDR1 SGHAT, CDR2 FQNNGV. There are 17 residues in the CDR3. The V segment lost 3 bases and the J segment 0 bases; nucleotides outside the gene matches: 7.

This clonotype occurred many times. This sequence joins TRBV5-6 and TRBJ1-2; possible D gene TRBD1, 6 bases. Germline-derived CDR1 and CDR2 are SGHDT and YYEEEE. This CDR3 has 15 residues. V was shortened by 0 bases and J by 2 bases, with 11 bases between the two germline ends. The CDR3 sequence: CASSLVPDRNYGYTF. Here the CDR3 DNA reads TGTGCCAGCAGCTTGGTCCCGGACAGAAACTATGGCTACACCTTC. Full variable domain (outside the CDR3, taken from reference TRBV5-6 and TRBJ1-2): DAGVTQSPTHLIKTRGQQVTLRCSPKSGHDTVSWYQQALGQGPQFIFQYYEEEERQRGNFPDRFSGHQFPNYSSELNVNALLLGDSALYLCASSLVPDRNYGYTFGSGTRLTVV.

This clonotype appeared a few times. The chain is built from TRBV5-1 and TRBJ1-1; 11 bases are a match to TRBD1. With V trimmed by 4 bases and J by 4 bases, 9 bases remained unmatched. This CDR3 comprises 16 residues. Germline V gives CDR1 SGHRS, CDR2 YFSETQ. The CDR3 DNA sequence: TGCGCCAGCAGCCCTTGGACAGGGGGCCGGGGCACTGAAGCTTTCTTT. Translated, it gives CASSPWTGGRGTEAFF.

This clonotype has a handful of counts. V gene TRBV3-1 combines with J gene TRBJ2-1; a possible D gene is TRBD2 (6 bases). The length of the CDR3 is 15 residues. CDR1 and CDR2 (germline): LGHDT, YNNKEL (reference sequence). Trimming took off 5 bases at V and 4 bases at J, with 15 bases between the two ends. CDR3 coding DNA: TGTGCCAGCAGCGTGGGACTCTCCCATTACAATGAGCAGTTCTTC. Protein sequence: CASSVGLSHYNEQFF.

V and J are TRBV3-1 and TRBJ2-7; 7 bases fit TRBD2. CDR1 and CDR2 (germline): LGHDT, YNNKEL (reference sequence). There are 15 residues in the CDR3. J was trimmed by 10 bases and V by 4 bases; bases with no gene match: 16. CDR3 sequence: CASSLRDYRSTSQYF. The CDR3 DNA is TGTGCCAGCAGCCTCCGGGACTACCGATCTACGAGCCAGTACTTC.